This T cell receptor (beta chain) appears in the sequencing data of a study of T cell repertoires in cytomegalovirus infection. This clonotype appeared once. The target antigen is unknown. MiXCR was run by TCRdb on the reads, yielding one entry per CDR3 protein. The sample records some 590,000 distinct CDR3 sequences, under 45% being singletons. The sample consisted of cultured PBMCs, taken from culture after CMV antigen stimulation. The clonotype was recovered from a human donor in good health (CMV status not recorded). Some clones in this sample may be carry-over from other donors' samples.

In DNA, the CDR3 is TGCAGTGTCGGGACGCCCACAGATACGCAGTATTTT. It encodes CSVGTPTDTQYF. This chain connects TRBV20-1 to TRBJ2-3; D may correspond to TRBD1 or TRBD2 (5 bases each). Germline values: CDR1 DFQATT, CDR2 SNEGSKA (reference sequence). The CDR3 runs 12 residues. The V gene lost 7 bases and the J gene lost 2 bases, with 10 bases spanning the gap.